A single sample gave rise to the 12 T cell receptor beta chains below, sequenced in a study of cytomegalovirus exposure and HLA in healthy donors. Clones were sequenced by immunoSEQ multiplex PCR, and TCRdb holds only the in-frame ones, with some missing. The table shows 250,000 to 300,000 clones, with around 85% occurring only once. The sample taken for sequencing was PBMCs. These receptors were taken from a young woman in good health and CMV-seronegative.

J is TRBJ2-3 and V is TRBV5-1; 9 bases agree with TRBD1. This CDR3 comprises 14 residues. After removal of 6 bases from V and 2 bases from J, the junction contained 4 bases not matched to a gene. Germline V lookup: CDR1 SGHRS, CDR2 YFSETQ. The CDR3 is CASIDRGVTDTQYF. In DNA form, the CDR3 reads TGCGCCAGCATCGACAGGGGGGTCACAGATACGCAGTATTTT.

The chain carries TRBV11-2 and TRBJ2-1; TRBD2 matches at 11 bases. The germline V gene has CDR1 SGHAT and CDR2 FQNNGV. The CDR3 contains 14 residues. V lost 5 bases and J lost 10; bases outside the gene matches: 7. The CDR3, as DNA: TGTGCCAGCAGCCCCATACTAGCGGGAGACGAGCAGTTCTTC. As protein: CASSPILAGDEQFF.

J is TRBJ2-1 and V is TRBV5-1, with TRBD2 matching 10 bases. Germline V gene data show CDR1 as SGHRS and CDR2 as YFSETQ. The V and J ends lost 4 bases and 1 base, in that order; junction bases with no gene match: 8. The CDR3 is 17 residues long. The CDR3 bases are TGCGCCAGCAGCGATAGCGGGAGGCCTACTTCCTACAATGAGCAGTTCTTC. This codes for CASSDSGRPTSYNEQFF.

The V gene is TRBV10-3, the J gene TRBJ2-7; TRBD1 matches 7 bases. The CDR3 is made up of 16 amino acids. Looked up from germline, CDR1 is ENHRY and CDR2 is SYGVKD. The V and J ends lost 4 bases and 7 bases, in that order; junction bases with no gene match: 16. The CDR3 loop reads CAISGARGLDIGEQYF. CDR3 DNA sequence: TGTGCCATCAGTGGGGCCAGGGGGTTAGACATAGGGGAGCAGTACTTC.

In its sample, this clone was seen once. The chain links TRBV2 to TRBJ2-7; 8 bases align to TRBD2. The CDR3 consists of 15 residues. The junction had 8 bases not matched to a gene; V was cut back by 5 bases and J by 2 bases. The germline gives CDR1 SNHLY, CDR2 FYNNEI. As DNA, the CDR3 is TGTGCCAGCAGTCCAATTAGCGGGGCCCCCTACGAGCAGTACTTC. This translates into CASSPISGAPYEQYF. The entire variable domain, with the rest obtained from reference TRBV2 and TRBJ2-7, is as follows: EPEVTQTPSHQVTQMGQEVILRCVPISNHLYFYWYRQILGQKVEFLVSFYNNEISEKSEIFDDQFSVERPDGSNFTLKIRSTKLEDSAMYFCASSPISGAPYEQYFGPGTRLTVT.

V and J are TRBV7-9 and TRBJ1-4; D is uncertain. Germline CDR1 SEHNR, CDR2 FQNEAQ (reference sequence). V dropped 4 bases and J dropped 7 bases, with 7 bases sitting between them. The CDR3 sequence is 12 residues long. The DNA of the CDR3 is TGTGCCAGCAGCTCAGGTGGTGAAAAACTGTTTTTT. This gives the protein CASSSGGEKLFF.

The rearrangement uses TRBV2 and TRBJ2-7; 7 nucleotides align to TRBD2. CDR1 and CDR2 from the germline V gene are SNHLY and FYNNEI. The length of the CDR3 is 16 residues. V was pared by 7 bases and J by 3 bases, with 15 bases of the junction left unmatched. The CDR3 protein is CASTPLQGGKGYEQYF. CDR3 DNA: TGTGCCAGCACCCCATTGCAGGGAGGGAAGGGCTACGAGCAGTACTTC.

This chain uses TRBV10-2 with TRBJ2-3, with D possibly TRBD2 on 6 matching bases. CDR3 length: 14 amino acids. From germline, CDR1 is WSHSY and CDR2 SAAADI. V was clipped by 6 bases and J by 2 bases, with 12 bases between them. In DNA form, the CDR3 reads TGCGCCAGCAGCGGACCGGACTACACAGATACGCAGTATTTT. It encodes CASSGPDYTDTQYF.

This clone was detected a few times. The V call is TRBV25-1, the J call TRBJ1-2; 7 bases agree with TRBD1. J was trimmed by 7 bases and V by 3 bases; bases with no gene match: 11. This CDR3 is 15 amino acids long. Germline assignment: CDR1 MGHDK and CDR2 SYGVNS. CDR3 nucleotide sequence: TGTGCCAGCAGTGACCCCGACAGGGCCGTTGGTGGCTACACCTTC. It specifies CASSDPDRAVGGYTF.

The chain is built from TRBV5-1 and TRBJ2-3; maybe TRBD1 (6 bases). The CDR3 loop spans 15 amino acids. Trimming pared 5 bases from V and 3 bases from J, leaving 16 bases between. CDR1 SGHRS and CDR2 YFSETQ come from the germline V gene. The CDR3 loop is CASRGGGQITDTQYF. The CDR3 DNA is TGCGCCAGCAGGGGTGGAGGACAGATTACAGATACGCAGTATTTT.

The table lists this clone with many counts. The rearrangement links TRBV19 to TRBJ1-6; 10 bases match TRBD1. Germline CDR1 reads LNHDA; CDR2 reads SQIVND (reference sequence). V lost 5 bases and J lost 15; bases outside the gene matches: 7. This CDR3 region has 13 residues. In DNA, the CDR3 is TGTGCCAGTAGTGCCGAGACAGGGGGCCACCTCCACTTT. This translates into CASSAETGGHLHF.

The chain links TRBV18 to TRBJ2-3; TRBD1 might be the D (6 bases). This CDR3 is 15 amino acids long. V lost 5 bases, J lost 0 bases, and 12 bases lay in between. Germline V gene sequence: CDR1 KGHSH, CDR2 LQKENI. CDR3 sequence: CASSAWGPSTDTQYF. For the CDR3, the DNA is TGTGCCAGCTCAGCATGGGGGCCTAGCACAGATACGCAGTATTTT.